This T cell receptor beta chain was recovered during a study of blood T cell repertoires in COVID-19 (TCRdb year 2020). As for the study more broadly: The collaborator samples originated in the United States, Italy and Spain and spanned the acute and convalescent phases of COVID-19. The material from the prospective study consisted of cDNA or gDNA derived from T cells, B-cell-depleted T cells, or PBMCs. Deeply sampled blood TCRbeta repertoires from subjects exposed to, actively infected with, or recovered from COVID-19 were included in the dataset. A freely available public database, intended as a resource for researchers studying the immune response to SARS-CoV-2, is where the repertoires were released. Samples came from the ongoing ImmuneRACE study (first 160 participants) plus 1,254 subjects from 6 global collaborators. A de-identified subject ID, COVID-19 status, age in years and sex were almost always included in the sample metadata. Where available, HLA class I and class II types were obtained from metadata supplied by the sample provider rather than from assay-based typing.

The immunoSEQ Assay, a bias-controlled multiplex PCR, was used to amplify TCRbeta CDR3 regions from genomic DNA. The study's processing was this. Nucleated cell counts per sample were estimated from amplification of reference gene primers within the assay. Sequence reads were collapsed and filtered to measure the absolute abundance of every unique TCRbeta CDR3 rearrangement. Productive Simpson clonality was computed per sample as the square root of Simpson's diversity index over productive rearrangements. TCRdb took this table from immuneACCESS and kept in-frame rearrangements with V and J called. Such tables lack part of the clones; where checked against another copy, unresolved V genes explain under half of the gap, and the rest is unexplained. V, J and clone size derive from that table, while D and trimming were established from the DNA sequence. The sample contains about 140,000 clones, roughly 90% of them found a single time. The leading ten clones occupy 1.8% of the sample.

Whole blood was collected in K2EDTA tubes by collaborating institutions according to the institutions' own protocols. For TCRbeta analysis, collaborator samples were shipped as frozen whole blood, as isolated PBMCs, or as DNA extracted from either sample type. With regard to this clone: Its cognate antigen has yet to be identified. No base qualities exist here, and no much larger clone lies one base off it.

From the cysteine through the phenylalanine, the CDR3 covers 15 amino acids. Just CDR3 DNA is preserved here, 45 bases in frame from base 1. Trimming costs V 5 bases and J 2 bases, and their ends lie 15 bases apart. Per the germline V gene, SGHAT is the CDR1 and FQNNGV is the CDR2. Paper-wide results and their limitations: Clinical and demographic metadata were provided uncurated, with the amount varying by source and participant.

The sequence was collected from a man in his sixties or seventies with acute or convalescent COVID-19. The chain links TRBV11-2 with TRBJ1-1; a tentative D call is TRBD1 (6 bases match). Sequencing was performed on peripheral blood. For the CDR3, the sequence is CASSATGNSNTEAFF. In nucleotide form, the sequence is TGTGCCAGCAGCGCGACAGGAAACTCTAACACTGAAGCTTTCTTT.